This T cell receptor beta chain was retrieved from a study of cytomegalovirus exposure and HLA in healthy donors. 60 Vbeta and 13 Jbeta primers were used in PCR. The protocol was immunoSEQ multiplex PCR, while the TCRdb copy is restricted to in-frame clones and leaves out a portion. This table holds some 140,000 clones, roughly three quarters found once. The study's findings and limits: There were three CMV-associated chains whose specificity for CMV antigens was confirmed in vitro. Several of the most significant clusters appeared linked to common viral pathogens, based on a later analysis. Earlier results showed most TCR beta V segments being productive about 90% or about 30% of the time.

Notes on this clone: Its specificity is not known.

This CDR3 is 15 amino acids long. Trimming at V came to 3 bases and at J to 3 bases, leaving 2 bases not matched to a gene. The germline V gene encodes CDR1 KGHSH and CDR2 LQKENI. The clonotype originates from a man aged 30 to 39 in good health and CMV-seronegative. Sequenced: PBMCs. The chain uses TRBV18 and TRBJ2-3; 11 bases align to TRBD2. The CDR3 coding sequence is TGTGCCAGCTCACCGGGACTAGCGGAAACAGATACGCAGTATTTT. Translated: CASSPGLAETDTQYF.